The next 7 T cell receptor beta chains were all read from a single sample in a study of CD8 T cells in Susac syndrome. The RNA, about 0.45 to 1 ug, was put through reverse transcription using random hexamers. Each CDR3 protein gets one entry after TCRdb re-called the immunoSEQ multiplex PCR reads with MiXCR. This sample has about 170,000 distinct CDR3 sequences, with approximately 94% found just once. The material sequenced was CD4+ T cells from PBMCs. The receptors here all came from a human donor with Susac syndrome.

The CDR3, as DNA: TGTGCCAGCAGTGCAGAACGGCCCAATGAGCAGTTCTTC. Its translation: CASSAERPNEQFF. The chain carries TRBV6-1 and TRBJ2-1; D not resolved. V was trimmed by 4 bases and J by 6 bases, leaving 10 bases between them. The germline V gene encodes CDR1 MNHNS and CDR2 SASEGT. This CDR3 region has 13 residues.

CDR3 in amino acids: CASSRQQANYGYTF. The CDR3, as DNA: TGTGCCAGCAGCAGACAGCAAGCTAACTATGGCTACACCTTC. The chain couples TRBV6-5 to TRBJ1-2; a weak D match, TRBD1 (5 bases). The germline CDR1 and CDR2 sequences are MNHEY and SVGAGI. V was clipped by 6 bases and J by 0 bases, with 11 bases between them. This CDR3 spans 14 amino acids.

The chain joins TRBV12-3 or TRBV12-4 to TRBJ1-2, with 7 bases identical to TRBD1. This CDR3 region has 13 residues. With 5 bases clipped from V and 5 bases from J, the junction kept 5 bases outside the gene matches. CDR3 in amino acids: CASSRDSLYGYTF. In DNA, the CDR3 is TGTGCCAGCAGTCGGGACAGCCTTTATGGCTACACCTTC.

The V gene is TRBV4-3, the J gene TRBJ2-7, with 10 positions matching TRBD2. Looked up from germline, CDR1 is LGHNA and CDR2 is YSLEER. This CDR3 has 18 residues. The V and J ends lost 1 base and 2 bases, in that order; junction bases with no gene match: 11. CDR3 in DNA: TGCGCCAGCAGCCAAGCCCCCCTTACTAGCGGGAATGCCTACGAGCAGTACTTC. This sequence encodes CASSQAPLTSGNAYEQYF.

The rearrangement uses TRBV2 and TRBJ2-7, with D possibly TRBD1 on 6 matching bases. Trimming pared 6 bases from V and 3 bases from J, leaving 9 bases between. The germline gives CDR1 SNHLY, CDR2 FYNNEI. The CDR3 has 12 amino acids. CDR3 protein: CASRTGNYEQYF. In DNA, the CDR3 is TGTGCCAGCAGGACAGGAAACTACGAGCAGTACTTC.

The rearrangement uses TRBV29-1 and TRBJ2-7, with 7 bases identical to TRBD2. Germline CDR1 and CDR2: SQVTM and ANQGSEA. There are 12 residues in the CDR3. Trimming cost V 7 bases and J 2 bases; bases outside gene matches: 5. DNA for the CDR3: TGCAGCGCCCTTGGGGGGGCCTACGAGCAGTACTTC. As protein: CSALGGAYEQYF.

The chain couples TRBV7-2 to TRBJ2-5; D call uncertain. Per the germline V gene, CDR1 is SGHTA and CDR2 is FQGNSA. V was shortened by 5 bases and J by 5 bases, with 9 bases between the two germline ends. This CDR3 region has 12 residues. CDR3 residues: CASSAYGETQYF. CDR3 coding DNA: TGTGCCAGCAGCGCATATGGGGAGACCCAGTACTTC.